The 18 T cell receptor beta chains below all came from one sample that was sequenced in a study of T-cell memory formation after mild COVID-19. TCRdb reanalysed the 5' RACE reads using MiXCR and keeps one entry per CDR3 protein. The profile shows 150,000 to 200,000 distinct CDR3 sequences, around 30% of them singletons. Material for sequencing was PBMCs or a T cell subset sorted from them (not recorded which). The receptors come from an adult woman who had mild COVID-19 (a few samples of this study predate the infection). Cell type and time point are not known.

This clonotype was recorded a few times. The CDR3 DNA reads as TGTGCCAGCAGTGAATCATCAGACATTACTAATGAAAAACTGTTTTTT. Amino acids: CASSESSDITNEKLFF. The V gene is TRBV25-1, the J gene TRBJ1-4; the D is unclear. Trimming shortened V by 1 base and J by 2 bases, and 11 bases separated the two germline ends. This CDR3 comprises 16 residues. The germline gives CDR1 MGHDK, CDR2 SYGVNS.

Only a few counts were recorded for this clonotype. The chain is built from TRBV20-1 and TRBJ2-1; no reliable D call. The CDR3 spans 15 residues. V was trimmed by 6 bases and J by 8 bases, leaving 23 bases between them. In germline, CDR1 is DFQATT, CDR2 SNEGSKA (reference sequence). The CDR3 sequence: CSALIRQRLAHEQFF. The CDR3 DNA is TGCAGTGCCCTTATTCGCCAGCGCCTCGCCCATGAGCAGTTCTTC.

The chain combines TRBV12-3 or TRBV12-4 with TRBJ1-4; D is possibly TRBD1 (5 bases). Trimming shortened V by 5 bases and J by 7 bases, and 20 bases separated the two germline ends. The CDR3 loop spans 16 amino acids. Here the CDR3 DNA reads TGTGCCAGCAGTCCATCCTCCGGGACCAAGGGTGAAAAACTGTTTTTT. The encoded protein is CASSPSSGTKGEKLFF.

This clonotype was counted ten times or more. The genes are TRBV6-6 and TRBJ2-5; unclear D gene. The V end lost 6 bases, the J end lost 5 bases, and 7 bases lay between the germline ends. CDR1 is MNHNY, CDR2 SVGAGI, per germline (reference sequence). The CDR3 length is 11 residues. Here the CDR3 reads CASRGPETQYF. CDR3 sequence (DNA): TGTGCCAGCAGAGGGCCGGAGACCCAGTACTTC.

This clonotype was detected a few times. The chain uses TRBV15 and TRBJ2-2, with 10 bases matching TRBD1. Germline V lookup: CDR1 LNHNV, CDR2 YYDKDF (reference sequence). The CDR3 is 15 residues long. J gave up 8 bases and V 1 base, and 4 bases lay outside the gene matches. The CDR3: CATSRAGQGKGELFF. In DNA form, the CDR3 reads TGTGCCACCAGCAGAGCGGGACAGGGGAAGGGGGAGCTGTTTTTT.

This clonotype has more than one count but fewer than ten. This CDR3 is CASSSPFAGLAGGPETQYF. The CDR3 nucleotides are TGTGCCAGCAGTTCTCCGTTTGCCGGACTAGCGGGGGGACCAGAGACCCAGTACTTC. The V call is TRBV6-6, the J call TRBJ2-5; 14 bases map to TRBD2. Germline trimming cut 4 bases from V and 4 bases from J; bases unmatched to any gene: 14. Per the germline V gene, CDR1 is MNHNY and CDR2 is SVGAGI (reference sequence). The CDR3 loop spans 19 amino acids.

In nucleotides, the CDR3 is TGTGCCAGCAGCGCCCCATCAGTGAACACTGAAGCTTTCTTT. This codes for CASSAPSVNTEAFF. This chain connects TRBV13 to TRBJ1-1; D unresolved. CDR1 PRHDT and CDR2 FYEKMQ come from the germline V gene (reference sequence). Trimming removed 5 bases from V and 0 bases from J, with 10 bases in between. The CDR3 extends over 14 amino acids.

This clonotype was observed a few times. The rearrangement uses TRBV9 and TRBJ2-3; D call uncertain. The CDR3 length is 13 residues. Germline-derived CDR1 and CDR2 are SGDLS and YYNGEE. Trimming took off 3 bases at V and 8 bases at J, with 13 bases between the two ends. This CDR3 is CASSDDVSGTQYF. CDR3 nucleotides: TGTGCCAGCAGCGACGATGTCTCGGGTACGCAGTATTTT.

V gene TRBV19 combines with J gene TRBJ1-2; TRBD1 might be the D (5 bases). Trimming shortened V by 5 bases and J by 7 bases, and 14 bases separated the two germline ends. The germline V gene encodes CDR1 LNHDA and CDR2 SQIVND (reference sequence). This CDR3 region has 13 residues. CDR3 amino acids: CASSDRGNSGYTF. In DNA, the CDR3 is TGTGCCAGTAGTGATAGGGGCAATTCTGGCTACACCTTC.

The chain links TRBV20-1 to TRBJ2-4; 10 bases fit TRBD2. Germline CDR1 and CDR2: DFQATT and SNEGSKA (reference sequence). The CDR3 sequence is 20 residues long. J lost 2 bases, V lost 0 bases, and 16 bases had no gene match. Here the CDR3 DNA reads TGCAGTGCTAGAGATCTCCAAGAGCTAGCGGGAGTACCGACCAAAAACATTCAGTACTTC. Its protein is CSARDLQELAGVPTKNIQYF.

The V and J genes are TRBV7-2 and TRBJ2-1, with D possibly TRBD1 on 6 matching bases. The CDR3 sequence is 13 residues long. From germline, CDR1 is SGHTA and CDR2 FQGNSA. Trimming stripped 1 base from V and 10 bases from J, with 11 bases between. The CDR3 is CASSLDRAEEQFF. In DNA, the CDR3 is TGTGCCAGCAGCTTAGACAGGGCCGAAGAGCAGTTCTTC.

The chain couples TRBV11-1 to TRBJ2-3, with TRBD2 as a possible D gene (6 bases). The CDR3 totals 16 residues. Germline CDR1 reads SGHAT; CDR2 reads FQDESV (reference sequence). With 1 base removed from V and 1 base from J, the gap between germline ends came to 12 bases. The CDR3 bases are TGTGCCAGCAGCTTAGGGGGGGTTGGGCGCACAGATACGCAGTATTTT. This translates into CASSLGGVGRTDTQYF.

V is TRBV30 and J is TRBJ2-1, with D perhaps TRBD2 (6 bases). Between the trimmed V and J ends, which lost 2 bases and 2 bases, there was a span of 13 bases. The CDR3 contains 15 residues. Per germline, CDR1 GTSNPN and CDR2 SVGIG (reference sequence). CDR3 residues: CAWSSETRPYNEQFF. The CDR3 DNA follows: TGTGCCTGGAGTTCCGAGACTAGACCCTACAATGAGCAGTTCTTC.

The J gene is TRBJ1-2, the V gene TRBV5-4; 9 nucleotides match TRBD1. Germline V gene sequence: CDR1 SGHNT, CDR2 YYREEE (reference sequence). CDR3 length: 14 amino acids. J gave up 7 bases and V 5 bases, and 9 bases lay outside the gene matches. The CDR3 DNA is TGTGCCAGCAGGCCGGGACAGGGTGTCTCTGGCTACACCTTC. Amino acid sequence: CASRPGQGVSGYTF.

The chain carries TRBV6-5 and TRBJ2-1; perhaps TRBD2 as D (6 bases). The CDR3 spans 15 residues. The germline CDR1 and CDR2 sequences are MNHEY and SVGAGI. Between the trimmed V and J ends, which lost 6 bases and 1 base, there was a span of 13 bases. The CDR3 sequence: CASRALAPSYNEQFF. CDR3 nucleotides: TGTGCCAGCAGAGCTCTAGCGCCTTCCTACAATGAGCAGTTCTTC.

This chain links TRBV4-1 with TRBJ2-1; 7 bases map to TRBD2. CDR1 is MGHRA and CDR2 is YSYEKL in the germline V gene. V lost 3 bases and J lost 2; bases outside the gene matches: 4. The CDR3 totals 15 residues. CDR3 region: CASSHPAGPYNEQFF. The CDR3 coding sequence is TGCGCCAGCAGCCACCCAGCGGGACCCTACAATGAGCAGTTCTTC.

The chain uses TRBV20-1 and TRBJ2-1; 15 positions agree with TRBD2. The CDR3 extends over 18 amino acids. Germline CDR1 DFQATT, CDR2 SNEGSKA (reference sequence). The J segment lost 1 base and the V segment lost 2 bases, leaving 6 bases of the junction unmatched. The CDR3 reads CSARSPGLAGGSYNEQFF. CDR3 in DNA: TGCAGTGCTAGATCGCCGGGACTAGCGGGGGGATCCTACAATGAGCAGTTCTTC.

The chain couples TRBV6-5 to TRBJ2-5, with D perhaps matching TRBD2 (6 bases). V lost 6 bases, J lost 6 bases, and 14 bases lay in between. The CDR3 is made up of 13 amino acids. Germline CDR1 is MNHEY and CDR2 is SVGAGI. As DNA, the CDR3 is TGTGCCAGCAGCCGTCAAGGGAGGCAGACCCAGTACTTC. Translating it yields CASSRQGRQTQYF.